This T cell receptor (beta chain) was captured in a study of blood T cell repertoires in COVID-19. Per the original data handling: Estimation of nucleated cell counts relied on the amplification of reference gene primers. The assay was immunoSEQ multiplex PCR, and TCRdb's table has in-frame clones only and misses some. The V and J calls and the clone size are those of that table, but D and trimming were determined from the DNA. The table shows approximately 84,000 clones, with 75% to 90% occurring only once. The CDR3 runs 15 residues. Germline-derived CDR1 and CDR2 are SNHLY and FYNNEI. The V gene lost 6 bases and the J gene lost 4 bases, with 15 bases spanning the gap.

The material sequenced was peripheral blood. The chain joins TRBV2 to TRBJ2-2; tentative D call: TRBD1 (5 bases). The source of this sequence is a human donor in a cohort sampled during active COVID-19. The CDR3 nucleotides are TGTGCCAGCAGCGCAGGGCTTTCCTCCACCGGGGAGCTGTTTTTT. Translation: CASSAGLSSTGELFF.